This TCR beta chain was sequenced in a study of blood T cell repertoires in COVID-19. About the research overall: T cells, B-cell-depleted T cells, or PBMCs provided the cDNA or gDNA that served as material.

This clone was detected a few times. Only in-frame clones appear in the TCRdb table, and some are missing; sequencing was by immunoSEQ multiplex PCR. The profile covers about 98,000 clones, with around 90% appearing a single time and roughly 4.2% taken by the ten largest. There are 13 residues in the CDR3. CDR1 and CDR2 (germline): WSHSY, SAAADI. Unmatched junction bases numbered 6, after V lost 8 bases and J lost 8 bases. Sequenced input: peripheral blood. This sequence joins TRBV10-2 and TRBJ1-2; 12 nucleotides agree with TRBD1. The receptor was derived from a man aged 18 to 29 with acute or convalescent COVID-19. In DNA form, the CDR3 reads TGCGCCAGCGGGGGACAGGGGGCGTCCGGCTACACCTTC. Translation: CASGGQGASGYTF.